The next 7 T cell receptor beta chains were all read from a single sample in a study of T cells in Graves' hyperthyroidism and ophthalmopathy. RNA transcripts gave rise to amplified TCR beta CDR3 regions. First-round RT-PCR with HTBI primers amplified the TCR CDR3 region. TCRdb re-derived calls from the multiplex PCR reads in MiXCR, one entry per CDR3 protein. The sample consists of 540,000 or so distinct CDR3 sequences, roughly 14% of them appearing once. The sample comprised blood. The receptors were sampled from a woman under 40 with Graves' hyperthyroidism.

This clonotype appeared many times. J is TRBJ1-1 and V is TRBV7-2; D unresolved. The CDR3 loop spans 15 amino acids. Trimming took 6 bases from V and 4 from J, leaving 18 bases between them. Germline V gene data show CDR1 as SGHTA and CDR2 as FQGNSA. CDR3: CASRIRAKTATEAFF. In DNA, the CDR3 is TGTGCCAGCAGAATTAGGGCTAAAACGGCCACTGAAGCTTTCTTT.

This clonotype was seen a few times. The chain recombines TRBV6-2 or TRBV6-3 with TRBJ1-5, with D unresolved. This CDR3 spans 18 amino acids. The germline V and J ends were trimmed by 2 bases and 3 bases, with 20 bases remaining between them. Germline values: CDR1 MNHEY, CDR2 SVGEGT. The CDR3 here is CASSYPNAGSIVNQPQHF. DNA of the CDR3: TGTGCCAGCAGTTACCCGAACGCGGGGTCAATCGTCAATCAGCCCCAGCATTTT.

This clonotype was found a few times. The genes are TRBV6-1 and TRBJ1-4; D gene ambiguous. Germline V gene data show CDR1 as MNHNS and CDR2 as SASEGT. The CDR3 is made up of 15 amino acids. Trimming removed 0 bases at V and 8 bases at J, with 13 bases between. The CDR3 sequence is CASSEAVAVGEKLFF. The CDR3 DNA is TGTGCCAGCAGTGAAGCGGTGGCCGTCGGAGAAAAACTGTTTTTT.

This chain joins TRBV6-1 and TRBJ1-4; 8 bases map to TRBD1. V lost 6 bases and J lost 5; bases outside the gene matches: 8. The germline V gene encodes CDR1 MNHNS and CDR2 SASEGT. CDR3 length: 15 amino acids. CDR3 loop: CASSADRGRNEKLFF. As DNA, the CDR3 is TGTGCCAGCAGCGCTGACAGGGGCCGGAATGAAAAACTGTTTTTT.

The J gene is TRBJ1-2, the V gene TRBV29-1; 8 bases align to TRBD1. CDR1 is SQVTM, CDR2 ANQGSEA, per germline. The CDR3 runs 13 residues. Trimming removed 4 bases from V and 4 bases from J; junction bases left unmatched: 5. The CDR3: CSVVQGAFYGYTF. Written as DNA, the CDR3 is TGCAGCGTTGTTCAGGGGGCATTCTATGGCTACACCTTC.

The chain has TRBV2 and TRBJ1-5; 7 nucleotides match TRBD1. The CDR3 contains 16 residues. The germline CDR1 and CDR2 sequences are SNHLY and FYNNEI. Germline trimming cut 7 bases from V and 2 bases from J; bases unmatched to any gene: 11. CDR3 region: CASTRGGGGGNQPQHF. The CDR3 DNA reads TGTGCCAGCACCCGAGGAGGGGGCGGCGGCAATCAGCCCCAGCATTTT.

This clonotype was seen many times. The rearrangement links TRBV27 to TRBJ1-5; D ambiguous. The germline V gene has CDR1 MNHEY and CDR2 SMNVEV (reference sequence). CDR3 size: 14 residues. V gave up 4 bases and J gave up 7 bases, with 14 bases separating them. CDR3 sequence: CASSSRRRRQPQHF. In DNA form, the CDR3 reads TGTGCCAGCAGTTCACGACGCCGGCGGCAGCCCCAGCATTTT.